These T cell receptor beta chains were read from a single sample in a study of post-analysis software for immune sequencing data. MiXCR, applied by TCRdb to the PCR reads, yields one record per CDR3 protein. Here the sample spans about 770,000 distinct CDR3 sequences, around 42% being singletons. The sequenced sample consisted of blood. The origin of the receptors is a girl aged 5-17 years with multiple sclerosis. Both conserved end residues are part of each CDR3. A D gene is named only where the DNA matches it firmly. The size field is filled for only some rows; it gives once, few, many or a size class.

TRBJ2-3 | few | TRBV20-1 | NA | CSARVLSTDTQYF | TGCAGTGCTAGAGTGTTAAGCACAGATACGCAGTATTTT
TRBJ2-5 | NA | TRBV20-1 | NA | CSARVGHAQETQYF | TGCAGTGCTAGAGTCGGACATGCTCAAGAGACCCAGTACTTC
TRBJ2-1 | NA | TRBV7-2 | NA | CASSFRYEQFF | TGTGCCAGCAGCTTTAGGTATGAGCAGTTCTTC
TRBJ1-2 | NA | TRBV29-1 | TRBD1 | CSVETGPLRYTF | TGCAGCGTCGAGACAGGGCCTTTGCGCTACACCTTC
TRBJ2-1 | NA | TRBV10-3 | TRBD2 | CAISESWAGGPDNEQFF | TGTGCCATCAGTGAATCGTGGGCGGGAGGGCCCGACAATGAGCAGTTCTTC
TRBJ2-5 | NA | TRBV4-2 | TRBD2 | CACSQDRLAGSQEETQYF | TGTGCCTGCAGCCAAGATCGGCTAGCGGGGAGCCAGGAAGAGACCCAGTACTTC
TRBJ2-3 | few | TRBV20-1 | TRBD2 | CSAPGTSGITTTQYF | TGCAGTGCTCCCGGGACTAGCGGTATTACAACGACGCAGTATTTT
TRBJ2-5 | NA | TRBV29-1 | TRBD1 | CSVGPLGQAQETQYF | TGCAGCGTTGGCCCCCTCGGACAGGCCCAAGAGACCCAGTACTTC
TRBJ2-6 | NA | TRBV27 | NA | CAAGAGANVLTF | TGTGCCGCGGGCGCTGGGGCCAACGTCCTGACTTTC
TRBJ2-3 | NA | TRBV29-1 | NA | CSVLWGETQYF | TGCAGCGTCCTCTGGGGGGAGACGCAGTATTTT
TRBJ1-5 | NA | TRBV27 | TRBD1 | CANSPGTGSNQPQHF | TGTGCCAACAGTCCGGGGACAGGTAGCAATCAGCCCCAGCATTTT
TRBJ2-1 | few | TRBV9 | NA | CASRPDPFSYNEQFF | TGTGCCAGCAGGCCCGACCCGTTCTCCTACAATGAGCAGTTCTTC
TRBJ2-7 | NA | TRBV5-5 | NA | CASSFSAGDSYEQYF | TGTGCCAGCAGCTTCTCGGCAGGGGACTCCTACGAGCAGTACTTC
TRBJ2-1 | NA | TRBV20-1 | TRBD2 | CSALTSGYNEQFF | TGCAGTGCTCTAACTAGCGGGTACAATGAGCAGTTCTTC
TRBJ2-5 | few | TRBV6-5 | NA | CASSAGSVSGETQYF | TGTGCCAGCAGTGCGGGATCGGTGTCGGGAGAGACCCAGTACTTC